These T cell receptor beta chains were read from a single sample in a study of blood T cell repertoires in COVID-19. Using immunoSEQ multiplex PCR, the repertoire was profiled, and TCRdb retains in-frame clones only, with some absent. The sample lists hundreds of thousands of clones; 75% to 85% were seen once. The sample comprised peripheral blood. Receptors were obtained from a woman in her 70s with acute or convalescent COVID-19. Each CDR3 is given with its conserved first and last residue. The D gene is left open where the match is weak. Rows give clone size only sometimes, using once, few, many, or a class for an expanded clone.

TGTGCCAGCAGCTTTACGGACAGGGGACCTTACGAGCAGTACTTC CASSFTDRGPYEQYF TRBJ2-7 TRBD1 . TRBV7-2
TGTGCCAGCAGTTCTCAGGGGAGAGTCGCTTTCTTT CASSSQGRVAFF TRBJ1-1 . . TRBV6-6
TGCGCCAGCAGCTCGGGACAGGCTAATGAAAAACTGTTTTTT CASSSGQANEKLFF TRBJ1-4 TRBD1 . TRBV5-1
TGTGCCAGCAGCCAGCTCGAGCGGGGTTCCTACGAGCAGTACTTC CASSQLERGSYEQYF TRBJ2-7 TRBD2 . TRBV11-2
TGTGCCAGCGCGTACCGGGATAGGGACTATGGCTACACCTTC CASAYRDRDYGYTF TRBJ1-2 . many TRBV6-5
TGTGCCAGCAGCTTGGGCCCAGGGGGAACAGATACGCAGTATTTT CASSLGPGGTDTQYF TRBJ2-3 TRBD1 . TRBV7-2
TGTGCCAGCAGCGACCGACAGGGGGGAAATGAAAAACTGTTTTTT CASSDRQGGNEKLFF TRBJ1-4 TRBD1 . TRBV9
TGTGCCTGGGCCTACGGGGGGTCGGGCAACTATGGCTACACCTTC CAWAYGGSGNYGYTF TRBJ1-2 . . TRBV30
TGTGCCAGCAGTAGTGGCACAGGGGTATTCTCTGGAAACACCATATATTTT CASSSGTGVFSGNTIYF TRBJ1-3 TRBD1 once TRBV9
TGTGCCTGGAGCAGGGATACAAACATTCAGTACTTC CAWSRDTNIQYF TRBJ2-4 . . TRBV30
TGTGCCAGTAGTGTACAGGGGAAGAGCTCCTACGAGCAGTACTTC CASSVQGKSSYEQYF TRBJ2-7 TRBD1 . TRBV19
TGTGCCAGTAGGAACCGACAGGCCGGAAACACCATATATTTT CASRNRQAGNTIYF TRBJ1-3 . many TRBV19
TGCGCCAGCAGCCAAGCCCAAAAACAGGGACCATATGGCTACACCTTC CASSQAQKQGPYGYTF TRBJ1-2 . few TRBV4-3
TGTGCCAGCAGAATGGCGGGGTTCTCCGGGGAGCTGTTTTTT CASRMAGFSGELFF TRBJ2-2 . few TRBV27
TGTGCCAGCAAATCGGGACAGGGTTCCTCTGGGGCCAACGTCCTGACTTTC CASKSGQGSSGANVLTF TRBJ2-6 TRBD1 . TRBV10-3
TGTGCCAGCAGTGGACAGGGGGGGGACTATGGCTACACCTTC CASSGQGGDYGYTF TRBJ1-2 TRBD1 . TRBV2
TGTGCCAGCAGTTCGCAGTGGTCCGGCTACACCTTC CASSSQWSGYTF TRBJ1-2 . . TRBV27
TGTGCCAGCAGCTTAGGCGGGGGGGCCCAAAACGGGGAGCTGTTTTTT CASSLGGGAQNGELFF TRBJ2-2 TRBD2 few TRBV11-3
TGTGCCAGCAGCGCTCAGGGGTACACTGAAGCTTTCTTT CASSAQGYTEAFF TRBJ1-1 . . TRBV14
TGTGCCAGCAGCTCCGGACAGGGGTTCGGCACTGAAGCTTTCTTT CASSSGQGFGTEAFF TRBJ1-1 TRBD1 . TRBV7-9
TGTGCCAGCAGCTTATCACTGTATGGCTACACCTTC CASSLSLYGYTF TRBJ1-2 . . TRBV7-9
TGCGCCAGCAGCCTCTCCGCTCGGTCTGCTAACTATGGCTACACCTTC CASSLSARSANYGYTF TRBJ1-2 . . TRBV4-1
TGCGCCAGCAGCTCCAACCAGGGAAGCACTGAAGCTTTCTTT CASSSNQGSTEAFF TRBJ1-1 . . TRBV5-1
TGTGCCAGCAGTCCCGGGGACAGGTTCCCGTATTTT CASSPGDRFPYF TRBJ2-3 TRBD1 . TRBV6-5
TGTGCCAGCTCACCGCGGACAGGGAGAACTGAAGCTTTCTTT CASSPRTGRTEAFF TRBJ1-1 TRBD1 few TRBV18
TGTGCCAGCAGCCTGACAGGGGTTGTTGACAATCAGCCCCAGCATTTT CASSLTGVVDNQPQHF TRBJ1-5 TRBD1 once TRBV7-2
TGTGCCAGCATCTCAGGGTTTTGGACTGAAGCTTTCTTT CASISGFWTEAFF TRBJ1-1 . . TRBV6-5
TGTGCCAGCGAAGGGACACCTGCGAACACCGGGGAGCTGTTTTTT CASEGTPANTGELFF TRBJ2-2 . few TRBV7-2
TGTGCCAGCAGCTTAGATCAGGGGGGCCGGGGCTACACCTTC CASSLDQGGRGYTF TRBJ1-2 TRBD1 . TRBV11-2
TGTGCCAGTAGTATACATACATCTCAGGGTGGCTACACCTTC CASSIHTSQGGYTF TRBJ1-2 . once TRBV19
TGTGCCAGCAGCTTGTTAGGGGCGCCCGCCGAAAAACTGTTTTTT CASSLLGAPAEKLFF TRBJ1-4 . few TRBV5-6
TGTGCCAGCAGCTTAGGGCCTGGAAACACCATATATTTT CASSLGPGNTIYF TRBJ1-3 . . TRBV7-2
TGTGCCAGCAGTCGATCCGGGTTGGAGACCCAGTACTTC CASSRSGLETQYF TRBJ2-5 . . TRBV6-6
TGTGCCAGCAGCTCAACGCGTTCGCGGGACAGGGCCTATGGCTACACCTTC CASSSTRSRDRAYGYTF TRBJ1-2 TRBD1 . TRBV11-2
TGTGCCAGCAGCCCACGCCGGAGCAGCTCTGGAAACACCATATATTTT CASSPRRSSSGNTIYF TRBJ1-3 . . TRBV7-6